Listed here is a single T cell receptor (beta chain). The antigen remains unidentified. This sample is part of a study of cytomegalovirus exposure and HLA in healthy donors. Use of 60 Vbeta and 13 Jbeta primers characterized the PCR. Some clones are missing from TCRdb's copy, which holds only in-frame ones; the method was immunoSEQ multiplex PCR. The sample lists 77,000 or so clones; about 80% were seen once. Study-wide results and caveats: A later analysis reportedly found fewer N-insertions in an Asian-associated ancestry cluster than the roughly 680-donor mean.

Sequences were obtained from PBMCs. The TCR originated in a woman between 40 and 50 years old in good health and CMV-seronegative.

The CDR3 DNA reads as TGTGCCAGCAGCTTGGTCCCCGGGGGGCAGTCACCCCTCCACTTT. Translating gives CASSLVPGGQSPLHF. This sequence joins TRBV5-5 and TRBJ1-6; D may be TRBD1 (6 bases). This CDR3 has 15 amino acids. Germline lookup yields CDR1 SGHKS and CDR2 YYEKEE (reference sequence). V shed 0 bases and J shed 10 bases, with 14 bases lying between them.